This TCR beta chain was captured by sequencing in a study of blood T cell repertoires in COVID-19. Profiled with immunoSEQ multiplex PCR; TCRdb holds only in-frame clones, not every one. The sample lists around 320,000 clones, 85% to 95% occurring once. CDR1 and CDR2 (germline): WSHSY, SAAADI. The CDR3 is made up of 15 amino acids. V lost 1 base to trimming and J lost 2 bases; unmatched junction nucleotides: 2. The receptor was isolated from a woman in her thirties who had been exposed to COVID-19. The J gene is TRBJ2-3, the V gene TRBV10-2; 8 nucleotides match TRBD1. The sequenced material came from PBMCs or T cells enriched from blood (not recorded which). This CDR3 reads CASSEWDRITDTQYF. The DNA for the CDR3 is TGCGCCAGCAGTGAGTGGGACAGGATCACAGATACGCAGTATTTT.